The clone carrying this T cell receptor (beta chain) was detected a few times. Its antigen is not known. Treatment meaning: oral pan-JAK inhibitor, 5-10 mg twice daily. The data were obtained in a study of CD8+ T cells in alopecia areata. Study-wide context: Patients received oral tofacitinib, 5 to 10 mg twice daily, for moderate-to-severe alopecia areata. Patients in the study were on tofacitinib for 6 to 18 months, then off it for 6 months. Notes on the study in general: Normal skin's resident alphabeta T cells are sequenced alongside lesional scalp T cells. Scalp clonality, along with expanded CD8+ clones among the top 100, was significantly decreased by tofacitinib.

TCR sequencing used cDNA made by reverse transcription of extracted RNA. TCRdb's copy holds only in-frame clones and misses some; the assay was immunoSEQ multiplex PCR. The sample records around 270,000 clones, 58% being singletons. The CDR3 spans 14 residues. V was pared by 7 bases and J by 2 bases, with 12 bases between. CDR1 and CDR2 from the germline V gene are MDHEN and SYDVKM. The sample was CD4+ T cells sorted from blood, taken at week 24, from a patient treated with tofacitinib. This sequence joins TRBV28 and TRBJ2-4; D might be TRBD2 (6 bases). The source is a human donor with alopecia areata. As DNA, the CDR3 is TGTGCCAGCACCTCGGGGAGGTCCAAAAACATTCAGTACTTC. Translating it yields CASTSGRSKNIQYF. Filled out from reference TRBV28 and TRBJ2-4, the complete variable domain reads DVKVTQSSRYLVKRTGEKVFLECVQDMDHENMFWYRQDPGLGLRLIYFSYDVKMKEKGDIPEGYSVSREKKERFSLILESASTNQTSMYLCASTSGRSKNIQYFGAGTRLSVL.